Below are 20 T cell receptor beta chains sequenced from a single sample in a study of T cell repertoires in ileal Crohn's disease. Time point of the sample: neoterminal ileum biopsy at postoperative endoscopy, about 6 months after surgery. Sequencing used immunoSEQ multiplex PCR; TCRdb keeps in-frame clones, though not all of them. Of some 14,000 clones in the sample, approximately 80% were seen once. Source material: ileal tissue. The receptors derive from an adult with Crohn's disease.

In this sample, this clone turned up a few times. The chain couples TRBV15 to TRBJ1-5; tentatively, D is TRBD1 (6 bases). CDR3 size: 15 residues. Germline values: CDR1 LNHNV, CDR2 YYDKDF (reference sequence). V lost 1 base to trimming and J lost 4 bases, with 11 bases between them. The CDR3 sequence is CATSRAGARNQPQHF. The CDR3 DNA follows: TGTGCCACCAGCAGAGCAGGGGCGAGAAATCAGCCCCAGCATTTT.

The chain has TRBV29-1 and TRBJ1-1; 12 nucleotides align to TRBD1. Germline loops: CDR1 SQVTM, CDR2 ANQGSEA. This CDR3 contains 14 residues. V shed 5 bases, J shed 6 bases, and the junction held 7 bases outside the gene matches. The CDR3: CSVQGQGARSEAFF. CDR3 DNA sequence: TGCAGCGTTCAGGGACAGGGGGCGAGGTCTGAAGCTTTCTTT.

In DNA form, the CDR3 reads TGTGCCAGCAGCCTCCCCCCCAGCTATGGCTACACCTTC. Its translation: CASSLPPSYGYTF. The chain links TRBV5-4 to TRBJ1-2; D not resolved. The V gene lost 4 bases and the J gene lost 4 bases, with 11 bases spanning the gap. This CDR3 is built from 13 residues. Germline V CDR1 and CDR2: SGHNT, YYREEE (reference sequence).

The chain joins TRBV18 to TRBJ2-7, with D perhaps assigned TRBD1 or TRBD2 (5 bases each). This CDR3 has 13 residues. Germline-derived CDR1 and CDR2 are KGHSH and LQKENI. V lost 6 bases and J lost 5, with 14 bases in between. CDR3 coding DNA: TGTGCCAGCTCTCCCTGGGGGATCAACGAGCAGTACTTC. Translated, it gives CASSPWGINEQYF.

The rearrangement uses TRBV19 and TRBJ2-2; TRBD1 agrees at 9 bases. V lost 10 bases and J lost 6; bases outside the gene matches: 15. The germline V gene encodes CDR1 LNHDA and CDR2 SQIVND (reference sequence). The CDR3 totals 16 residues. The CDR3 nucleotides read TGTGCCACCGACACAGGGGGCGTCTTTAGAGCCGGGGAGCTGTTTTTT. It specifies CATDTGGVFRAGELFF.

The rearrangement joins TRBV7-9 to TRBJ1-6, with D perhaps matching TRBD1 (5 bases). Germline loops: CDR1 SEHNR, CDR2 FQNEAQ (reference sequence). The V end lost 5 bases, the J end lost 11 bases, and 13 bases lay between the germline ends. This CDR3 has 13 residues. CDR3 region: CASSRIREAPLHF. CDR3 in DNA: TGTGCCAGCAGCAGAATCAGGGAAGCACCCCTCCACTTT.

The gene calls are TRBV25-1 and TRBJ2-4, with a tentative D call TRBD1 (6 bases). From germline, CDR1 is MGHDK and CDR2 SYGVNS. V was clipped by 4 bases and J by 4 bases, with 11 bases between them. The CDR3 loop spans 14 amino acids. Written as DNA, the CDR3 is TGTGCCAGCAGTGGCTGGGGGCTGAAAAACATTCAGTACTTC. It codes for CASSGWGLKNIQYF.

The chain is built from TRBV5-5 and TRBJ1-2, with D unresolved. Germline loops: CDR1 SGHKS, CDR2 YYEKEE (reference sequence). The CDR3 has 14 residues. Trimming took 0 bases from V and 1 from J, leaving 7 bases between them. CDR3 sequence reads: CASSLGSDNYGYTF. CDR3 nucleotide sequence: TGTGCCAGCAGCTTGGGCAGCGATAACTATGGCTACACCTTC.

V is TRBV9 and J is TRBJ2-5; TRBD1 agrees at 11 bases. This CDR3 is built from 17 residues. Germline V CDR1 and CDR2: SGDLS, YYNGEE. V shed 3 bases, J shed 1 base, and the junction held 8 bases outside the gene matches. CDR3 DNA: TGTGCCAGCAGCGCCTCCTCCGGGACAGGGGGCCAAGAGACCCAGTACTTC. This translates into CASSASSGTGGQETQYF.

The gene calls are TRBV7-9 and TRBJ2-6, with 7 bases identical to TRBD2. Germline V gene sequence: CDR1 SEHNR, CDR2 FQNEAQ (reference sequence). The J segment lost 0 bases and the V segment lost 7 bases, leaving 15 bases of the junction unmatched. The CDR3 has 19 residues. The CDR3 spells CASTRGGGGTYSGANVLTF. CDR3 DNA sequence: TGTGCCAGCACCAGAGGCGGCGGGGGAACCTACTCTGGGGCCAACGTCCTGACTTTC.

V gene TRBV5-5 combines with J gene TRBJ1-1; 7 bases are a match to TRBD1. CDR3 length: 14 amino acids. The J segment lost 0 bases and the V segment lost 3 bases, leaving 2 bases of the junction unmatched. Germline CDR1 SGHKS, CDR2 YYEKEE (reference sequence). CDR3 protein: CASSWGQLNTEAFF. As DNA, the CDR3 is TGTGCCAGCAGCTGGGGACAGTTGAACACTGAAGCTTTCTTT. Together with reference TRBV5-5 and TRBJ1-1, the CDR3 gives the full variable domain: DAGVTQSPTHLIKTRGQQVTLRCSPISGHKSVSWYQQVLGQGPQFIFQYYEKEERGRGNFPDRFSARQFPNYSSELNVNALLLGDSALYLCASSWGQLNTEAFFGQGTRLTVV.

The chain recombines TRBV5-5 with TRBJ2-5; 7 nucleotides align to TRBD1. V gave up 4 bases and J gave up 6 bases; unmatched junction bases: 12. The CDR3 is 15 residues long. Germline V gene lookup returns CDR1 SGHKS and CDR2 YYEKEE (reference sequence). The CDR3 reads CASSPLGQVVQTQYF. For the CDR3, the DNA is TGTGCCAGCAGCCCGCTAGGACAGGTCGTACAGACCCAGTACTTC.

The rearrangement uses TRBV7-2 and TRBJ2-1; 7 bases are a match to TRBD1. The CDR3 covers 18 residues. Germline-derived CDR1 and CDR2 are SGHTA and FQGNSA. The ends lost 3 bases at V and 0 bases at J; junction bases unmatched: 11. The CDR3 DNA is TGTGCCAGCAGCTTGAGACGACAGGGTAGTAGCTCCTACAATGAGCAGTTCTTC. Translated, it gives CASSLRRQGSSSYNEQFF.

The sample holds one count of this clone. The V gene is TRBV14, the J gene TRBJ2-3, with 9 positions matching TRBD1. CDR3 length: 15 residues. Germline V lookup: CDR1 SGHDN, CDR2 FVKESK. The trim removed 4 bases at V and 0 bases at J, leaving 2 bases unmatched. The CDR3 coding sequence is TGTGCCAGCAGCCCGGGACAGGGAAGCACAGATACGCAGTATTTT. Protein product: CASSPGQGSTDTQYF.

This chain links TRBV7-8 with TRBJ1-5; D possibly corresponds to TRBD1 (5 bases). Germline V gene lookup returns CDR1 SGHVS and CDR2 FQNEAQ. The CDR3 sequence is 15 residues long. V was trimmed by 2 bases and J by 5 bases, leaving 13 bases between them. This chain's CDR3 is CASSLKLQGDQPQHF. The CDR3 DNA sequence: TGTGCCAGCAGCTTAAAATTGCAAGGGGATCAGCCCCAGCATTTT.

The CDR3 sequence is CAISPGLAGGPTDTQYF. In nucleotides, the CDR3 is TGTGCCATCAGTCCGGGACTAGCGGGGGGGCCAACAGATACGCAGTATTTT. This chain uses TRBV10-3 with TRBJ2-3; TRBD2 matches 16 bases. Per the germline V gene, CDR1 is ENHRY and CDR2 is SYGVKD. The CDR3 runs to 17 residues. The junction had 5 bases not matched to a gene; V was cut back by 5 bases and J by 3 bases.

V usage is TRBV29-1 and J usage is TRBJ2-3; 10 bases are shared with TRBD2. With 4 bases clipped from V and 1 base from J, the junction kept 5 bases outside the gene matches. CDR1 and CDR2 from the germline V gene are SQVTM and ANQGSEA. The CDR3 is 15 amino acids. CDR3: CSVVVGTSGTDTQYF. In DNA, the CDR3 is TGCAGCGTTGTGGTCGGGACTAGCGGCACAGATACGCAGTATTTT.

This chain joins TRBV5-4 and TRBJ2-1, with 12 bases that match TRBD2. V was pared by 2 bases and J by 6 bases, with 3 bases of the junction left unmatched. Looked up from germline, CDR1 is SGHNT and CDR2 is YYREEE (reference sequence). The length of the CDR3 is 15 residues. The CDR3 protein is CASSLTSGRLNEQFF. CDR3 bases: TGTGCCAGCAGCTTAACTAGCGGGAGGCTCAATGAGCAGTTCTTC.

This clone has only a few counts. The chain has TRBV29-1 and TRBJ2-5; D is uncertain. From germline, CDR1 is SQVTM and CDR2 ANQGSEA. The CDR3 runs to 12 residues. Trimming pared 4 bases from V and 1 base from J, leaving 7 bases between. The CDR3 region has the DNA TGCAGCGTTGTAAAAGGCCAAGAGACCCAGTACTTC. Encoded protein: CSVVKGQETQYF.

The chain links TRBV4-2 to TRBJ2-1; D not resolved. V lost 0 bases and J lost 7, with 7 bases in between. Germline V CDR1 and CDR2: LGHNA, YNFKEQ. The CDR3 is 13 amino acids. For the CDR3, the DNA is TGTGCCAGCAGCCAAGACTTGTGGAATGAGCAGTTCTTC. It specifies CASSQDLWNEQFF.